The 22 T cell receptor beta chains below come from one sample, sequenced in a study of pediatric ulcerative colitis. Profiling relied on immunoSEQ multiplex PCR, and the TCRdb table lists in-frame clones only, not all of them. The table lists more than 35,000 clones, around 78% of them singletons, with about 0.7% in the top ten. During colonoscopy, one to two rectal pinch biopsies were collected. Sequencing input: gut tissue. These receptors came from a boy younger than 18 with moderate ulcerative colitis.

The chain has TRBV7-2 and TRBJ2-5, with no clear D. The V gene's germline CDR1 is SGHTA and CDR2 FQGNSA. This CDR3 comprises 12 residues. The V and J ends lost 1 base and 5 bases respectively, with 5 bases between them. CDR3 protein: CASSLVGETQYF. CDR3 nucleotides: TGTGCCAGCAGCTTAGTTGGGGAGACCCAGTACTTC.

V is TRBV2 and J is TRBJ2-4; 9 nucleotides agree with TRBD1. Germline CDR1 and CDR2: SNHLY and FYNNEI. The CDR3 spans 20 residues. The trim removed 4 bases at V and 1 base at J, leaving 17 bases unmatched. In nucleotides, the CDR3 is TGTGCCAGCAGTGTCCTGGGACAGGGCCTTGTACTTTCGGCCAAAAACATTCAGTACTTC. Its protein product is CASSVLGQGLVLSAKNIQYF.

The rearrangement uses TRBV11-2 and TRBJ2-2; no clear D gene. Trimming removed 5 bases at V and 0 bases at J, with 10 bases between. The CDR3 contains 15 residues. The germline CDR1 and CDR2 sequences are SGHAT and FQNNGV. CDR3: CASSSVTPNTGELFF. The CDR3 DNA is TGTGCCAGCAGCAGCGTTACACCGAACACCGGGGAGCTGTTTTTT.

In its sample, this clone was seen a few times. The J gene is TRBJ2-7, the V gene TRBV5-6; no reliable D call. Trimming pared 2 bases from V and 1 base from J, leaving 4 bases between. The germline V gene has CDR1 SGHDT and CDR2 YYEEEE. CDR3 length: 12 amino acids. CDR3 region: CASSFDSYEQYF. In DNA, the CDR3 is TGTGCCAGCAGCTTTGATTCCTACGAGCAGTACTTC.

The chain recombines TRBV5-8 with TRBJ1-5; no firm D call. Germline-derived CDR1 and CDR2 are SGHTS and YDEGEE. The CDR3 consists of 13 residues. V gave up 2 bases and J gave up 4 bases, with 7 bases separating them. The CDR3 loop is CASSFGPNQPQHF. CDR3 DNA: TGTGCCAGCAGCTTTGGACCGAATCAGCCCCAGCATTTT.

The chain couples TRBV6-5 to TRBJ1-1; no definite D call. This CDR3 comprises 16 residues. V lost 0 bases and J 0 bases, leaving 11 bases between the germline ends. Germline V CDR1 and CDR2: MNHEY, SVGAGI. In nucleotides, the CDR3 is TGTGCCAGCAGTTACTCGGGCGAGGGCTTGAACACTGAAGCTTTCTTT. Residues: CASSYSGEGLNTEAFF.

This chain joins TRBV19 and TRBJ1-2; D is possibly TRBD1 (6 bases). This CDR3 comprises 12 residues. Germline V gene sequence: CDR1 LNHDA, CDR2 SQIVND (reference sequence). V was cut by 9 bases and J by 3 bases, with 11 bases left in between. CDR3 loop: CAREGGDYGYTF. The CDR3, as DNA: TGTGCCAGGGAGGGGGGTGACTATGGCTACACCTTC.

This clone occurred a few times. The gene calls are TRBV28 and TRBJ1-5; D is unresolved. This CDR3 is built from 17 residues. The V gene lost 2 bases and the J gene lost 1 base, with 15 bases spanning the gap. The V gene's germline CDR1 is MDHEN and CDR2 SYDVKM. CDR3 loop: CASSLMGIRVSNQPQHF. CDR3 DNA: TGTGCCAGCAGTTTAATGGGGATTAGGGTGAGCAATCAGCCCCAGCATTTT.

The V and J genes are TRBV10-3 and TRBJ1-4; 10 nucleotides align to TRBD1. The ends lost 6 bases at V and 7 bases at J; junction bases unmatched: 5. This CDR3 contains 14 residues. Germline CDR1 and CDR2: ENHRY and SYGVKD. The CDR3 loop reads CAIRSGQGSEKLFF. The CDR3 nucleotides read TGTGCCATCAGGTCGGGACAGGGGAGTGAAAAACTGTTTTTT.

Of note for this clone: The junction shows a germline mismatch at one end, possibly a read error. The chain links TRBV6-6 to TRBJ1-1; D is unclear. The germline V gene has CDR1 MNHNY and CDR2 SVGAGI (reference sequence). The CDR3 runs 12 residues. CDR3 bases: TGTGCCAGCAGGTACTTGAACACTGAAGCTTTCTTT. Its translation: CASRYLNTEAFF.

The chain combines TRBV28 with TRBJ2-6, with no clear D. Looked up from germline, CDR1 is MDHEN and CDR2 is SYDVKM. The CDR3 has 18 amino acids. Trimming left V 3 bases short and J 0 bases short, with 15 bases between. CDR3 DNA: TGTGCCAGCAGTTTGGTTGGTTGGGGAATCTCTGGGGCCAACGTCCTGACTTTC. Amino acid sequence: CASSLVGWGISGANVLTF.

This chain links TRBV7-2 with TRBJ1-2; D is perhaps TRBD1 (6 bases). Germline V lookup: CDR1 SGHTA, CDR2 FQGNSA. Between the trimmed V and J ends, which lost 5 bases and 5 bases, there was a span of 9 bases. The CDR3 loop spans 12 amino acids. CDR3 bases: TGTGCCAGCAGCATACAGGGATATGGCTACACCTTC. Encoded protein: CASSIQGYGYTF.

V is TRBV19 and J is TRBJ1-2; D not certain. CDR1 is LNHDA, CDR2 SQIVND, per germline (reference sequence). The CDR3 runs to 14 residues. Trimming removed 6 bases from V and 2 bases from J, with 13 bases in between. The CDR3: CASRPRAVNYGYTF. The CDR3 DNA sequence: TGTGCCAGTAGACCCCGGGCGGTGAACTATGGCTACACCTTC.

This chain's CDR3 is CASSLGLAGVRTGELFF. The CDR3 bases are TGTGCCAGCTCACTCGGACTAGCGGGAGTAAGAACCGGGGAGCTGTTTTTT. The chain links TRBV18 to TRBJ2-2; the match to TRBD2 covers 13 bases. The CDR3 sequence is 17 residues long. Unmatched junction bases numbered 7, after V lost 4 bases and J lost 5 bases. Germline values: CDR1 KGHSH, CDR2 LQKENI.

This clone showed up just a few times. The rearrangement links TRBV7-2 to TRBJ1-5; no clear D. V lost 5 bases and J lost 1, with 9 bases in between. Germline V gives CDR1 SGHTA, CDR2 FQGNSA. The CDR3 is 14 amino acids. CDR3 residues: CASSATVSNQPQHF. DNA of the CDR3: TGTGCCAGCAGCGCCACAGTGAGCAATCAGCCCCAGCATTTT.

The chain couples TRBV11-2 to TRBJ1-2; 8 bases are shared with TRBD1. Germline assignment: CDR1 SGHAT and CDR2 FQNNGV. V was pared by 4 bases and J by 3 bases, with 4 bases of the junction left unmatched. This CDR3 is built from 14 residues. CDR3 sequence: CASSSPQGDYGYTF. The CDR3 DNA is TGTGCCAGCAGCTCCCCACAGGGGGACTATGGCTACACCTTC.

The V gene is TRBV2, the J gene TRBJ2-1; possible D gene TRBD2, 6 bases. V lost 1 base and J 15 bases, leaving 19 bases between the germline ends. Germline CDR1 is SNHLY and CDR2 is FYNNEI. The CDR3 runs 14 residues. The DNA of the CDR3 is TGTGCCAGCAGTGAAGGTTATACTAGCCGCGAGGGGTTCTTC. Its translation is CASSEGYTSREGFF.

The chain couples TRBV9 to TRBJ2-7, with a weak D call TRBD1 (6 bases). Germline assignment: CDR1 SGDLS and CDR2 YYNGEE. With 3 bases removed from V and 2 bases from J, the gap between germline ends came to 12 bases. The CDR3 consists of 14 residues. Here the CDR3 reads CASSAPDSPYEQYF. The DNA of the CDR3 is TGTGCCAGCAGCGCTCCGGACAGCCCCTACGAGCAGTACTTC.

The rearrangement links TRBV12-2 to TRBJ1-2; TRBD1, the D gene given by the table, was not confirmed from the DNA. TRBV12-2 is shown as a pseudogene. This CDR3 contains 14 residues. The CDR3 here is CASRVTGGASGYTF. CDR3 nucleotides: TGTGCAAGTCGCGTTACAGGGGGCGCCTCTGGCTACACCTTC.

The V gene is TRBV25-1, the J gene TRBJ2-1; 11 nucleotides match TRBD2. Germline V lookup: CDR1 MGHDK, CDR2 SYGVNS. CDR3 length: 17 amino acids. V lost 5 bases, J lost 9 bases, and 15 bases stayed unmatched. The chain's CDR3 is CASSTNRLAGRPSEQFF. CDR3 sequence (DNA): TGTGCCAGCAGTACCAACCGACTAGCGGGACGACCGAGTGAGCAGTTCTTC.

This chain connects TRBV6-5 to TRBJ2-2, with D tentatively TRBD2 (5 bases). The germline CDR1 and CDR2 sequences are MNHEY and SVGAGI. V dropped 1 base and J dropped 1 base, with 10 bases sitting between them. CDR3 length: 16 residues. This CDR3 reads CASSYLGGLNTGELFF. For the CDR3, the DNA is TGTGCCAGCAGTTACTTGGGCGGGTTGAACACCGGGGAGCTGTTTTTT.

The DNA of the CDR3 is TGCGCCAGCAGCCATCTCGACAGGGGAGGTCTCGGCGAGCAGTACTTC. Translating it yields CASSHLDRGGLGEQYF. The V and J genes are TRBV4-1 and TRBJ2-7, with 8 bases that match TRBD1. CDR3 length: 16 amino acids. After removal of 3 bases from V and 6 bases from J, the junction contained 13 bases not matched to a gene. Germline CDR1 MGHRA, CDR2 YSYEKL.